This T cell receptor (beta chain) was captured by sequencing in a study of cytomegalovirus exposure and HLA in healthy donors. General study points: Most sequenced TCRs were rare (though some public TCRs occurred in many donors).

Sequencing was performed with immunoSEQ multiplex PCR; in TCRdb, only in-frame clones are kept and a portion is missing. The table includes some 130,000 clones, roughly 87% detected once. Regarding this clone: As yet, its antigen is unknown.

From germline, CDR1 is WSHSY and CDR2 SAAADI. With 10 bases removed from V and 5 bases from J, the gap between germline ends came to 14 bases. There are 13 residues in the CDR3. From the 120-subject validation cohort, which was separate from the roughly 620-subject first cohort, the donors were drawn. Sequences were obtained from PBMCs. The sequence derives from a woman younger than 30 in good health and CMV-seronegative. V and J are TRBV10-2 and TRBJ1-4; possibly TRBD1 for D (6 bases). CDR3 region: CATTGQINEKLFF. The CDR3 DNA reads TGCGCCACCACCGGACAGATAAATGAAAAACTGTTTTTT.